This TCR beta chain was identified during a study of cytomegalovirus exposure and HLA in healthy donors. The PCR made use of 60 Vbeta and 13 Jbeta primers. The protocol was immunoSEQ multiplex PCR, while the TCRdb copy is restricted to in-frame clones and leaves out a portion. The sample lists 150,000 to 190,000 clones, approximately 84% occurring once. V was cut by 5 bases and J by 4 bases, with 14 bases left in between. Germline V gene lookup returns CDR1 SEHNR and CDR2 FQNEAQ (reference sequence). The CDR3 totals 15 residues. The sequence derives from a woman between 18 and 29 years old in good health and CMV-seronegative. The chain couples TRBV7-9 to TRBJ2-2; D is possibly TRBD2 (6 bases). Sequencing used PBMCs. The CDR3 nucleotides read TGTGCCAGCAGCATTCCCGGGACTCTCACCGGGGAGCTGTTTTTT. Translated, it gives CASSIPGTLTGELFF.